This note documents a single T cell receptor (beta chain) sequence. What it binds is unknown. Profiled with immunoSEQ multiplex PCR; TCRdb holds only in-frame clones, not every one. The sample has 100,000 to 150,000 clones; just under 95% are singletons. These data are taken from a study of cytomegalovirus exposure and HLA in healthy donors. Study-level results: It was approximately 160 TCR beta chains that were listed as cytomegalovirus-associated.

Germline CDR1 and CDR2: SEHNR and FQNEAQ (reference sequence). This CDR3 comprises 13 residues. V gave up 7 bases and J gave up 4 bases, with 10 bases separating them. This chain links TRBV7-9 with TRBJ2-2; D is possibly TRBD1 (5 bases). The receptor comes from a woman aged 18 to 35 in good health and CMV-seronegative. Sequenced material: PBMCs. Written as DNA, the CDR3 is TGTGCCAGCACCAAAGACAGCACCGGGGAGCTGTTTTTT. Protein: CASTKDSTGELFF.